The next 25 T cell receptor beta chains were all read from a single sample in a study of T cell clusters in autoimmune cytopenias. Each sample's input was around 250 ng genomic DNA, 30,000 to 45,000 genome equivalents. One tube held mixed TRB-A and TRB-B primer pools for touch-down PCR. TCRdb re-analyzed the multiplex PCR reads; it lists each CDR3 protein once, without DNA. In total, the table holds a few thousand distinct CDR3 sequences. Separately, the same data were catalogued under a study of T cell repertoires in aging, cancer and after chemotherapy.

The sequenced sample consisted of peripheral blood. Every receptor here comes from a human donor in good health.

The chain couples TRBV29-1 to TRBJ2-5; TCRdb designates TRBD2, a call that cannot be tested without DNA. This CDR3 has 14 amino acids. Germline CDR1 reads SQVTM; CDR2 reads ANQGSEA. The CDR3 loop reads CSVAVTSAQETQYF.

The gene calls are TRBV11-2 and TRBJ2-1. CDR1 is SGHAT, CDR2 FQNNGV, per germline. The CDR3 is 11 residues long. CDR3: CASSLTGEQFF.

The V gene is TRBV6-2 or TRBV6-3, the J gene TRBJ2-2; TCRdb gives TRBD2 as the D gene, but with no DNA this cannot be confirmed. Germline lookup yields CDR1 MNHEY and CDR2 SVGEGT. The CDR3 loop spans 17 amino acids. This CDR3 is CASSYCGWAGPCGELFF.

This chain joins TRBV24-1 and TRBJ2-1; TCRdb's assignment of TRBD1 cannot be checked, as there is no DNA. The CDR3 totals 16 residues. Looked up from germline, CDR1 is KGHDR and CDR2 is SFDVKD. The CDR3 reads CATSDQGQRRYNEQFF.

The rearrangement joins TRBV19 to TRBJ2-3. The CDR3 sequence is 14 residues long. Germline CDR1 reads LNHDA; CDR2 reads SQIVND (reference sequence). CDR3 in amino acids: CASSIGPSTDTQYF.

Considering frequency, this clonotype is medium-sized (0.01 to 0.1%). The rearrangement links TRBV5-4 to TRBJ2-3; no DNA is available, so the TRBD2 call from TCRdb remains unchecked. The CDR3 runs 15 residues. Per the germline V gene, CDR1 is SGHNT and CDR2 is YYREEE (reference sequence). The CDR3 region is CATSLLAAPTDTQYF.

V gene TRBV10-3 combines with J gene TRBJ2-3. The CDR3 spans 14 residues. In germline, CDR1 is ENHRY, CDR2 SYGVKD. CDR3 loop: CAISGKLSTDTQYF.

This chain joins TRBV5-4 and TRBJ2-2; TCRdb names TRBD1, which stays unverified in the absence of DNA. Germline V gene data show CDR1 as SGHNT and CDR2 as YYREEE (reference sequence). This CDR3 comprises 16 residues. This chain's CDR3 is CASSSTGQTNTGELFF.

The chain recombines TRBV30 with TRBJ2-7. Germline loops: CDR1 GTSNPN, CDR2 SVGIG (reference sequence). The CDR3 is 11 amino acids. CDR3 sequence: CASDSSYEQYF.

V and J are TRBV6-5 and TRBJ2-1; the D call of TRBD2 rests on TCRdb alone, since no DNA is present to check it. This CDR3 contains 15 residues. Germline loops: CDR1 MNHEY, CDR2 SVGAGI. The CDR3 spells CASSYSSTSYNEQFF.

This clonotype is medium-sized by frequency. The genes are TRBV19 and TRBJ2-7; TCRdb outputs TRBD2, but without DNA this stays unchecked. Germline assignment: CDR1 LNHDA and CDR2 SQIVND (reference sequence). The CDR3 loop spans 15 amino acids. The CDR3: CASRSSGKSSYEQYF.

J is TRBJ1-1 and V is TRBV15; TCRdb's D call, TRBD1, is unchecked because there is no DNA. This CDR3 is 14 amino acids long. CDR1 is LNHNV, CDR2 YYDKDF, per germline (reference sequence). The chain's CDR3 is CATSREGGRTEAFF.

The chain joins TRBV19 to TRBJ2-1. CDR3 length: 15 residues. Germline values: CDR1 LNHDA, CDR2 SQIVND (reference sequence). The CDR3 sequence: CASSIWTDTYNEQFF.

The chain couples TRBV7-9 to TRBJ2-6. Germline V gene lookup returns CDR1 SEHNR and CDR2 FQNEAQ (reference sequence). The CDR3 covers 14 residues. CDR3 protein: CASSWKSGANVLTF.

By frequency, this clonotype registers medium-sized. The genes are TRBV12-3 or TRBV12-4 and TRBJ1-2; checking the TCRdb D call of TRBD1 is not possible without DNA. The CDR3 loop spans 13 amino acids. The CDR3 loop reads CASSPQENYGYTF.

The chain uses TRBV5-6 and TRBJ2-1; without DNA, the TCRdb call of TRBD2 cannot be checked. This CDR3 spans 11 amino acids. Germline CDR1 and CDR2: SGHDT and YYEEEE. CDR3 protein: CASSREGEQFF.

The rearrangement joins TRBV6-2 or TRBV6-3 to TRBJ2-2; no DNA is available, so the TRBD1 call from TCRdb remains unchecked. In germline, CDR1 is MNHEY, CDR2 SVGEGT. The CDR3 has 13 amino acids. CDR3 in amino acids: CAIAPIPRGELFF.

The chain couples TRBV6-2 or TRBV6-3 to TRBJ2-1; the D call of TRBD1 rests on TCRdb alone, since no DNA is present to check it. The CDR3 loop spans 14 amino acids. CDR1 is MNHEY and CDR2 is SVGEGT in the germline V gene. The CDR3 loop is CASSYSDPEREQFF.

The J gene is TRBJ2-1, the V gene TRBV19; without DNA, the TCRdb call of TRBD2 cannot be checked. The CDR3 contains 15 residues. The germline V gene has CDR1 LNHDA and CDR2 SQIVND (reference sequence). This chain's CDR3 is CASSASGSTYNEQFF.

The chain uses TRBV7-2 and TRBJ2-5; TCRdb's D call of TRBD1 is untestable without DNA. Germline CDR1 SGHTA, CDR2 FQGNSA. CDR3 length equals 15 residues. CDR3 sequence reads: CASSPGTGYSETQYF.

The chain combines TRBV29-1 with TRBJ2-2; TCRdb indicates TRBD1, and absent DNA this call remains unverified. The CDR3 is 15 amino acids. Germline assignment: CDR1 SQVTM and CDR2 ANQGSEA. CDR3 loop: CSATRQIANTGELFF.

The chain couples TRBV19 to TRBJ2-1. The CDR3 covers 15 residues. Germline V gene data show CDR1 as LNHDA and CDR2 as SQIVND (reference sequence). This chain's CDR3 is CASSIGSGSYNEQFF.

Frequency places this clonotype as medium-sized. The chain recombines TRBV19 with TRBJ2-1. Germline loops: CDR1 LNHDA, CDR2 SQIVND (reference sequence). The CDR3 is 15 residues long. The CDR3 region is CASSVSGNSYNEQFF.

The chain has TRBV6-6 and TRBJ1-4; with no DNA, the TCRdb D assignment of TRBD1 cannot be verified. Germline V gene sequence: CDR1 MNHNY, CDR2 SVGAGI (reference sequence). The CDR3 is 13 amino acids. The CDR3 reads CASGGQFNEKLFF.

Judged by frequency, this clonotype is large. The chain couples TRBV5-6 to TRBJ2-7; the TRBD1 assignment by TCRdb is unverifiable without DNA. This CDR3 has 15 residues. Per the germline V gene, CDR1 is SGHDT and CDR2 is YYEEEE. The CDR3 protein is CASSEGQGAPYEQYF.